This TCR beta chain was recovered during a study of blood T cell repertoires in COVID-19 (dated by TCRdb to about 2020). In the study overall: Samples covering the acute and convalescent phases of COVID-19 were provided by collaborators in the United States, Italy and Spain. Samples were obtained from the ongoing ImmuneRACE study (first 160 participants) and from about 1,300 subjects provided by 6 global collaborators. The dataset comprised deeply sampled blood TCRbeta repertoires from subjects exposed to, actively infected with, or recovered from COVID-19. The material from the prospective study consisted of cDNA or gDNA derived from T cells, B-cell-depleted T cells, or PBMCs. The sample metadata nearly always contained a de-identified subject ID, COVID-19 status, age in years and sex. Where HLA class I and class II types were available, the types were taken from metadata supplied by the sample provider, not from assay-based typing. The repertoires were released in a freely available public database meant as a resource for research on the immune response to SARS-CoV-2. The research as a whole found: The amount of clinical and demographic metadata varied by source and participant and was provided uncurated.

With regard to this clone: Its recognized antigen is unknown. Within one base of it there is no much larger clone, and no base qualities were kept.

Participants in the prospective study were aged 18 to 89 years, lived in more than 20 United States geographic areas, and enrolled through a virtual design. Cohort assignment in the prospective study relied on participant-reported clinical history from a screening survey and a study questionnaire. ImmuneRACE Cohort 3 recovered participants were defined by two consecutive negative NP/OP PCR tests, healthcare professional clearance, or symptom resolution. In the prospective study, whole blood, serum and a nasopharyngeal or oropharyngeal swab were collected from each participant by mobile phlebotomists. Over a roughly 2-month period, participants in the prospective study had the option of providing additional blood draws and questionnaires. Blood samples from the prospective study were shipped frozen or at room temperature prior to DNA extraction. As encoded in the germline V gene (reference sequence), CDR1 is LNHDA while CDR2 is SQIVND. The CDR3 runs 14 amino acids, cysteine and phenylalanine included. Here the CDR3 DNA is all that survives: 42 bases in frame from base 1. At the junction V is shortened by 4 bases and J by 4 bases, with 13 bases in between.

TCRbeta CDR3 regions were amplified from genomic DNA using the immunoSEQ Assay, a bias-controlled multiplex PCR. The original methods were these. The number of nucleated cells in each sample was estimated by amplification of reference gene primers within the assay. To quantify the absolute abundance of each unique TCRbeta CDR3 rearrangement, sequence reads were collapsed and filtered. For each sample, productive Simpson clonality was calculated by taking the square root of Simpson's diversity index across productive rearrangements. The table was pulled from immuneACCESS by TCRdb, which kept in-frame rearrangements only. Such tables lose some clones; where checked, under half of the loss comes from unresolved V genes, and the rest has no known cause. Clone size and V and J calls were adopted from that table, with D and trimming inferred from the DNA. This sample comprises around 230,000 clones, roughly four fifths of them detected only once. About 9.3% of the sample rests with the top ten.

This receptor was obtained from a man aged 40-49 years who had recovered from COVID-19. Material for sequencing was PBMCs or T cells enriched from blood (not recorded which). The rearranged segments are TRBV19 and TRBJ1-2; 6 matching bases give a weak D call of TRBD1. The CDR3 in this case is CASSTSGTLYGYTF. Here is the DNA: TGTGCCAGTAGTACCTCCGGGACACTCTATGGCTACACCTTC.